A single T cell receptor beta chain is shown here with its context. Through a sample-barcoded 5' primer and a J-beta primer mix, a second PCR was run for about 6 to 12 cycles. Using its own MiXCR run on the 5' RACE reads, TCRdb lists one record per CDR3 protein. Of about 720,000 distinct CDR3 sequences listed, around 25% are singletons. This sample is part of a study of blood T cells in healthy people across ages. Germline-derived CDR1 and CDR2 are SQVTM and ANQGSEA. CDR3 size: 12 residues. Trimming shortened V by 3 bases and J by 7 bases, and 12 bases separated the two germline ends. The sample also formed part of further work on T cells of mothers and their children.

The origin of this receptor is a boy younger than 18 in good health. Sequenced input: blood. This chain links TRBV29-1 with TRBJ2-5; the D gene is possibly TRBD1 (6 bases). The CDR3: CSVDTGLVTQYF. Here the CDR3 DNA reads TGCAGCGTTGATACAGGGTTGGTGACCCAGTACTTC. Variable domain in full (rest from reference TRBV29-1 and TRBJ2-5): SAVISQKPSRDICQRGTSLTIQCQVDSQVTMMFWYRQQPGQSLTLIATANQGSEATYESGFVIDKFPISRPNLTFSTLTVSNMSPEDSSIYLCSVDTGLVTQYFGPGTRLLVL.